The 21 T cell receptor beta chains presented below share a single source sample, sequenced in a study of control samples from healthy donors and cancer patients. Libraries were prepared by immunoSEQ multiplex PCR; TCRdb keeps only in-frame clonotypes and omits some of them. Found here are 100,000 to 150,000 clones, around 87% of them singletons; the top ten hold around 9.4%. The sample taken for sequencing was blood. Every receptor here comes from a man aged 35 to 55 in good health.

The chain joins TRBV7-8 to TRBJ1-1; TRBD1 agrees at 7 bases. Per the germline V gene, CDR1 is SGHVS and CDR2 is FQNEAQ. V shed 2 bases and J 12 bases; nucleotides not matched to a gene: 12. CDR3 length: 14 amino acids. The DNA of the CDR3 is TGTGCCAGCAGCTTAACCCGGGGCAGGGGGGAAACTTTCTTT. This gives the protein CASSLTRGRGETFF.

V usage is TRBV15 and J usage is TRBJ2-5; a possible D gene is TRBD2 (5 bases). With 5 bases removed from V and 2 bases from J, the gap between germline ends came to 15 bases. CDR3 length: 15 residues. Germline assignment: CDR1 LNHNV and CDR2 YYDKDF (reference sequence). CDR3 amino acids: CATSVFGMGQETQYF. The CDR3 DNA reads as TGTGCCACCAGCGTCTTCGGGATGGGTCAAGAGACCCAGTACTTC.

V usage is TRBV5-5 and J usage is TRBJ2-7, with a tentative D call TRBD1 (6 bases). The CDR3 is made up of 14 amino acids. Germline-derived CDR1 and CDR2 are SGHKS and YYEKEE (reference sequence). Between the trimmed V and J ends, which lost 4 bases and 0 bases, there was a span of 11 bases. The CDR3 protein is CASSTTGNSYEQYF. CDR3 nucleotides: TGTGCCAGCAGCACCACAGGGAACTCCTACGAGCAGTACTTC.

The chain recombines TRBV4-3 with TRBJ2-3; D gene uncertain. Germline V gene data show CDR1 as LGHNA and CDR2 as YSLEER. V was shortened by 4 bases and J by 2 bases, with 13 bases between the two germline ends. The CDR3 is 15 amino acids. This chain's CDR3 is CASSRSGLHTDTQYF. CDR3 in DNA: TGCGCCAGCAGCCGTTCCGGGCTGCACACAGATACGCAGTATTTT.

The J gene is TRBJ1-1, the V gene TRBV29-1; 7 bases line up with TRBD1. The CDR3 length is 14 residues. J gave up 3 bases and V 8 bases, and 12 bases lay outside the gene matches. The germline V gene encodes CDR1 SQVTM and CDR2 ANQGSEA. CDR3 loop: CSTRKKTGDTEAFF. CDR3 sequence (DNA): TGCAGCACCCGCAAAAAAACAGGGGACACTGAAGCTTTCTTT.

This clone came up a few times. The gene calls are TRBV20-1 and TRBJ1-1; no firm D call. This CDR3 comprises 14 residues. V was cut by 3 bases and J by 0 bases, with 11 bases left in between. CDR1 DFQATT and CDR2 SNEGSKA come from the germline V gene (reference sequence). The CDR3 here is CSASVQLMNTEAFF. CDR3 in DNA: TGCAGTGCTAGTGTACAGCTCATGAACACTGAAGCTTTCTTT.

The chain joins TRBV4-3 to TRBJ2-3, with TRBD2 as a possible D gene (5 bases). Deletions cut 1 base from V and 7 bases from J, with 9 bases between. Germline assignment: CDR1 LGHNA and CDR2 YSLEER. This CDR3 is built from 13 residues. CDR3 in DNA: TGCGCCAGCAGCCAAGCCCCGGGGAATACGCAGTATTTT. The encoded protein is CASSQAPGNTQYF.

This chain joins TRBV7-2 and TRBJ2-3, with D tentatively TRBD2 (7 bases). Per the germline V gene, CDR1 is SGHTA and CDR2 is FQGNSA. Trimming removed 6 bases from V and 3 bases from J, with 19 bases in between. This CDR3 has 16 residues. CDR3 residues: CASSTKRGAYTDTQYF. In DNA form, the CDR3 reads TGTGCCAGCAGTACTAAACGGGGGGCGTATACAGATACGCAGTATTTT.

This clone was seen a handful of times. This sequence joins TRBV2 and TRBJ1-4; D unresolved. CDR3 length: 14 residues. The V end lost 3 bases, the J end lost 10 bases, and 15 bases lay between the germline ends. Looked up from germline, CDR1 is SNHLY and CDR2 is FYNNEI. Here the CDR3 reads CASSETLAGGKLFF. The CDR3 nucleotides read TGTGCCAGCAGTGAGACACTAGCCGGAGGAAAACTGTTTTTT.

This chain links TRBV5-1 with TRBJ2-1; 8 positions agree with TRBD2. The CDR3 extends over 15 amino acids. Germline V gives CDR1 SGHRS, CDR2 YFSETQ. J was trimmed by 5 bases and V by 0 bases; bases with no gene match: 4. This CDR3 reads CASSLGGGTDNEQFF. CDR3 sequence (DNA): TGCGCCAGCAGCTTGGGCGGGGGGACGGACAATGAGCAGTTCTTC.

This sequence joins TRBV11-3 and TRBJ2-1; 7 bases are a match to TRBD1. The V gene end was trimmed by 0 bases and the J gene end by 6 bases; junction bases not matched to a gene: 11. Germline values: CDR1 SGHNT, CDR2 YENEEA. The length of the CDR3 is 17 residues. CDR3 loop: CASSLDRFRQGTNEQFF. In DNA form, the CDR3 reads TGTGCCAGCAGCTTAGATCGGTTTAGACAGGGAACCAATGAGCAGTTCTTC.

The rearrangement joins TRBV7-8 to TRBJ1-5; D gene ambiguous. This CDR3 region has 17 residues. The V end was cut by 5 bases, the J end by 3 bases, with 20 bases between. CDR1 is SGHVS and CDR2 is FQNEAQ in the germline V gene. DNA for the CDR3: TGTGCCAGCAGCCCAACCCTCGAAAGGGTGCCCAATCAGCCCCAGCATTTT. Its translation: CASSPTLERVPNQPQHF.

This chain connects TRBV6-2 or TRBV6-3 to TRBJ1-6; 9 bases match TRBD1. After removal of 4 bases from V and 7 bases from J, the junction contained 5 bases not matched to a gene. This CDR3 region has 15 residues. Germline V gene lookup returns CDR1 MNHEY and CDR2 SVGEGT. The CDR3 DNA reads TGTGCCAGCAGTTGGACGGGACAGGGAAATTCACCCCTCCACTTT. It translates to CASSWTGQGNSPLHF.

This clone was counted once. This chain joins TRBV19 and TRBJ1-1; 8 nucleotides line up with TRBD1. This CDR3 region has 13 residues. The germline CDR1 and CDR2 sequences are LNHDA and SQIVND (reference sequence). Unmatched junction bases numbered 4, after V lost 6 bases and J lost 4 bases. The CDR3 nucleotides read TGTGCCAGTAGCCCGACAGGGGCCACTGAAGCTTTCTTT. It is translated as CASSPTGATEAFF.

The chain links TRBV7-9 to TRBJ2-7; weak D call: TRBD1 (5 bases). The germline CDR1 and CDR2 sequences are SEHNR and FQNEAQ (reference sequence). This CDR3 is 13 amino acids long. V was pared by 10 bases and J by 2 bases, with 15 bases between. The CDR3 region is CAISSGAAYEQYF. CDR3 coding DNA: TGTGCCATCTCTTCTGGGGCAGCCTACGAGCAGTACTTC.

This clone was observed a single time. The chain links TRBV6-6 to TRBJ2-5, with unresolved D. CDR1 and CDR2 from the germline V gene are MNHNY and SVGAGI (reference sequence). This CDR3 is 11 amino acids long. The V gene lost 4 bases and the J gene lost 5 bases, with 5 bases spanning the gap. The CDR3 spells CASSSLETQYF. Written as DNA, the CDR3 is TGTGCCAGCAGTTCTTTGGAGACCCAGTACTTC.

The rearrangement links TRBV29-1 to TRBJ1-1; D is unclear. This CDR3 is built from 14 residues. The V and J ends lost 2 bases and 10 bases respectively, with 20 bases between them. CDR1 and CDR2 from the germline V gene are SQVTM and ANQGSEA. The CDR3 DNA sequence: TGCAGCGTTGAATGGTCTAGTAGCGGGTTGGGAGCTTTCTTT. Its protein is CSVEWSSSGLGAFF.

The rearrangement uses TRBV5-6 and TRBJ1-2; 9 bases are shared with TRBD1. The V gene end was trimmed by 3 bases and the J gene end by 5 bases; junction bases not matched to a gene: 5. The CDR3 totals 14 residues. The germline V gene has CDR1 SGHDT and CDR2 YYEEEE. This CDR3 reads CASSSDRGIYGYTF. CDR3 bases: TGTGCCAGCAGCTCGGACAGGGGAATTTATGGCTACACCTTC.

The chain links TRBV7-9 to TRBJ1-1; 7 nucleotides line up with TRBD1. CDR3 length equals 14 residues. V was pared by 2 bases and J by 4 bases, with 4 bases of the junction left unmatched. Per germline, CDR1 SEHNR and CDR2 FQNEAQ (reference sequence). CDR3 sequence reads: CASSLNRGSTEAFF. The CDR3 nucleotides read TGTGCCAGCAGCTTAAACAGGGGAAGCACTGAAGCTTTCTTT.

The genes are TRBV9 and TRBJ2-5; 12 nucleotides agree with TRBD2. There are 14 residues in the CDR3. The ends lost 3 bases at V and 9 bases at J; junction bases unmatched: 6. The V gene's germline CDR1 is SGDLS and CDR2 YYNGEE. CDR3 sequence reads: CASSELAGGQAQYF. The CDR3 DNA follows: TGTGCCAGCAGCGAGCTAGCGGGGGGGCAGGCCCAGTACTTC.

The chain recombines TRBV9 with TRBJ2-3; D possibly uses TRBD1 or TRBD2 (5 bases each). V was cut by 3 bases and J by 2 bases, with 16 bases left in between. In germline, CDR1 is SGDLS, CDR2 YYNGEE. The CDR3 contains 16 residues. The CDR3, as DNA: TGTGCCAGCAGCGGAGGGGTCGGAACCCTCACAGATACGCAGTATTTT. It codes for CASSGGVGTLTDTQYF. The full variable domain, in which reference TRBV9 and TRBJ2-3 provide the parts outside the CDR3, is DSGVTQTPKHLITATGQRVTLRCSPRSGDLSVYWYQQSLDQGLQFLIQYYNGEERAKGNILERFSAQQFPDLHSELNLSSLELGDSALYFCASSGGVGTLTDTQYFGPGTRLTVL.